The T cell receptor (beta chain) under discussion was sequenced for a study of cytomegalovirus exposure and HLA in healthy donors. The overall study: A later analysis reported the same platform for the roughly 120 validation repertoires and the approximately 720 first-cohort repertoires. Study observations and caveats: Most TCR sequences proved rare, with some public TCRs found in many donors. Investigators reported approximately 150 TCR beta chains as tied to cytomegalovirus.

An approximately 120-subject validation cohort, separate from the 666-subject first cohort, supplied the donors. The length of the CDR3 is 15 residues. J was trimmed by 0 bases and V by 6 bases; bases with no gene match: 3. Germline V gene sequence: CDR1 MNHEY, CDR2 SVGAGI. Produced via immunoSEQ multiplex PCR; TCRdb's table is partial and in-frame only. Among roughly 280,000 clones listed, 86% were seen once. On this clone: Its antigen remains unidentified.

Sequencing was performed on PBMCs. This TCR derives from a woman aged 18-30 years in good health and CMV-seronegative. The chain has TRBV6-5 and TRBJ2-3, with TRBD2 matching 10 bases. The CDR3 is CASRRTSGSTDTQYF. CDR3 in DNA: TGTGCCAGCAGACGGACTAGCGGAAGCACAGATACGCAGTATTTT.